One sample yielded the 24 T cell receptor beta chains listed below, sequenced in a study of blood T cell repertoires in COVID-19. The protocol was immunoSEQ multiplex PCR, while the TCRdb copy is restricted to in-frame clones and leaves out a portion. The sample contains about 130,000 clones, 70% to 85% of which appear only once. Source material: PBMCs or T cells enriched from blood (not recorded which). The receptors were sampled from a man aged 50 or older who had recovered from COVID-19.

This clone has only one observation. V is TRBV19 and J is TRBJ2-2, with D hard to call. Trimming took 9 bases from V and 4 from J, leaving 12 bases between them. The V gene's germline CDR1 is LNHDA and CDR2 SQIVND (reference sequence). This CDR3 is built from 13 residues. CDR3 nucleotide sequence: TGTGCCAGCCTTCCATGGGCCACCGGGGAGCTGTTTTTT. This translates into CASLPWATGELFF.

The chain carries TRBV10-3 and TRBJ2-6; D possibly corresponds to TRBD2 (5 bases). Germline lookup yields CDR1 ENHRY and CDR2 SYGVKD. V lost 0 bases to trimming and J lost 1 base, with 13 bases between them. The CDR3 runs to 18 residues. The CDR3 DNA reads as TGTGCCATCAGTGAGTCAGCGGTACCACTATCTGGGGCCAACGTCCTGACTTTC. Amino acid sequence: CAISESAVPLSGANVLTF.

The CDR3 loop reads CATSRETSGQPQHF. In DNA form, the CDR3 reads TGTGCCACCAGCAGGGAGACGAGCGGCCAGCCCCAGCATTTT. V usage is TRBV15 and J usage is TRBJ1-5, with D unclear. V shed 3 bases and J shed 7 bases, with 13 bases lying between them. CDR1 is LNHNV and CDR2 is YYDKDF in the germline V gene (reference sequence). The CDR3 contains 14 residues.

This rearrangement joins TRBV29-1 to TRBJ1-5; D is unresolved. The CDR3 spans 13 residues. V dropped 1 base and J dropped 0 bases, with 4 bases sitting between them. Per the germline V gene, CDR1 is SQVTM and CDR2 is ANQGSEA. The CDR3 reads CSVEVGSNQPQHF. CDR3 in DNA: TGCAGCGTTGAAGTCGGTAGCAATCAGCCCCAGCATTTT.

This chain connects TRBV7-9 to TRBJ2-1, with TRBD2 as a possible D gene (5 bases). The CDR3 is 15 residues long. V was trimmed by 1 base and J by 5 bases, leaving 12 bases between them. Per the germline V gene, CDR1 is SEHNR and CDR2 is FQNEAQ (reference sequence). CDR3 coding DNA: TGTGCCAGCAGCTTAGGTGACTCCGGGGACAATGAGCAGTTCTTC. Its translation: CASSLGDSGDNEQFF.

The chain links TRBV19 to TRBJ2-1; 14 bases line up with TRBD2. Per the germline V gene, CDR1 is LNHDA and CDR2 is SQIVND (reference sequence). The CDR3 has 16 residues. V shed 5 bases and J 8 bases; nucleotides not matched to a gene: 8. The CDR3 loop reads CASSAGLAGAVDEQFF. The CDR3, as DNA: TGTGCCAGTAGTGCGGGACTAGCGGGGGCCGTCGATGAGCAGTTCTTC. Based on the CDR3 plus reference TRBV19 and TRBJ2-1, the full variable domain is DGGITQSPKYLFRKEGQNVTLSCEQNLNHDAMYWYRQDPGQGLRLIYYSQIVNDFQKGDIAEGYSVSREKKESFPLTVTSAQKNPTAFYLCASSAGLAGAVDEQFFGPGTRLTVL.

V usage is TRBV19 and J usage is TRBJ2-1; D is perhaps TRBD2 (6 bases). CDR1 is LNHDA and CDR2 is SQIVND in the germline V gene (reference sequence). There are 14 residues in the CDR3. V lost 6 bases and J 5 bases, leaving 14 bases between the germline ends. The CDR3 DNA sequence: TGTGCCAGTAGCGACCCCGGGAGCCACAATGAGCAGTTCTTC. Its translation: CASSDPGSHNEQFF.

The rearrangement links TRBV5-1 to TRBJ1-2, with no clear D. CDR1 is SGHRS and CDR2 is YFSETQ in the germline V gene. The CDR3 is 13 amino acids. Trimming removed 1 base from V and 4 bases from J, with 8 bases in between. The CDR3 reads CASSLSELYGYTF. CDR3 bases: TGCGCCAGCAGCTTGTCCGAGCTCTATGGCTACACCTTC.

This rearrangement joins TRBV6-2 or TRBV6-3 to TRBJ2-7; D ambiguous. The CDR3 is made up of 14 amino acids. Trimming removed 4 bases at V and 3 bases at J, with 13 bases between. Germline loops: CDR1 MNHEY, CDR2 SVGEGT. Here the CDR3 reads CASSFWRTGYEQYF. In DNA, the CDR3 is TGTGCCAGCAGTTTCTGGCGAACGGGCTACGAGCAGTACTTC.

On this clone: Other DNA sequences from this sample encode an identical CDR3 as well. The chain has TRBV19 and TRBJ1-1; no clear D gene. Trimming took off 6 bases at V and 0 bases at J, with 11 bases between the two ends. CDR1 LNHDA and CDR2 SQIVND come from the germline V gene (reference sequence). The CDR3 loop spans 14 amino acids. CDR3 residues: CASSFRGMNTEAFF. The DNA for the CDR3 is TGTGCCAGTAGCTTTCGTGGCATGAACACTGAAGCTTTCTTT.

As for this clone: The junction differs from germline at one of its ends, possibly a read error. The rearrangement links TRBV7-7 to TRBJ2-3; D gene unclear. The CDR3 is 13 residues long. Germline lookup yields CDR1 SSHAT and CDR2 FNYEAQ (reference sequence). CDR3: CASSLDSFDTQYF. The CDR3, as DNA: TGTGCTAGCAGCTTAGACTCTTTCGATACGCAGTATTTT. The full variable domain, with the rest looked up from reference TRBV7-7 and TRBJ2-3, is GAGVSQSPRYKVTKRGQDVTLRCDPISSHATLYWYQQALGQGPEFLTYFNYEAQPDKSGLPSDRFSAERPEGSISTLTIQRTEQRDSAMYRCASSLDSFDTQYFGPGTRLTVL.

This chain uses TRBV5-4 with TRBJ1-1, with D tentatively TRBD1 (5 bases). From germline, CDR1 is SGHNT and CDR2 YYREEE (reference sequence). V was pared by 2 bases and J by 5 bases, with 7 bases between. CDR3 length: 12 residues. The CDR3: CASSFGGTEAFF. CDR3 coding DNA: TGTGCCAGCAGCTTCGGGGGAACTGAAGCTTTCTTT.

This chain joins TRBV5-1 and TRBJ2-1, with TRBD2 matching 10 bases. The CDR3 covers 16 residues. Germline V CDR1 and CDR2: SGHRS, YFSETQ. The junction had 11 bases not matched to a gene; V was cut back by 4 bases and J by 7 bases. The CDR3 sequence: CASSIEGLASINEQFF. The CDR3 nucleotides read TGCGCCAGCAGCATTGAGGGACTAGCGTCCATAAATGAGCAGTTCTTC.

This clone showed up just once. The chain joins TRBV10-2 to TRBJ1-2, with D perhaps matching TRBD1 (6 bases). This CDR3 spans 14 amino acids. The germline V gene encodes CDR1 WSHSY and CDR2 SAAADI. V was shortened by 7 bases and J by 0 bases, with 12 bases between the two germline ends. The CDR3 protein is CASNKQGANYGYTF. DNA for the CDR3: TGCGCCAGCAACAAACAGGGTGCTAACTATGGCTACACCTTC.

The chain couples TRBV19 to TRBJ1-3; D perhaps matches TRBD1 (5 bases). V dropped 1 base and J dropped 0 bases, with 10 bases sitting between them. Germline V gene data show CDR1 as LNHDA and CDR2 as SQIVND (reference sequence). The CDR3 is 16 amino acids. The CDR3 loop is CASSIASDSSGNTIYF. As DNA, the CDR3 is TGTGCCAGTAGTATAGCATCTGACAGCTCTGGAAACACCATATATTTT. Combining the CDR3 with reference TRBV19 and TRBJ1-3 gives the whole variable domain DGGITQSPKYLFRKEGQNVTLSCEQNLNHDAMYWYRQDPGQGLRLIYYSQIVNDFQKGDIAEGYSVSREKKESFPLTVTSAQKNPTAFYLCASSIASDSSGNTIYFGEGSWLTVV.

There are a few counts of this clone. This rearrangement joins TRBV28 to TRBJ2-4; weak D call: TRBD1 (5 bases). V lost 4 bases, J lost 1 base, and 11 bases lay in between. Germline lookup yields CDR1 MDHEN and CDR2 SYDVKM. The CDR3 runs to 15 residues. This CDR3 reads CASSYKGMAKNIQYF. The DNA for the CDR3 is TGTGCCAGCAGTTATAAGGGGATGGCCAAAAACATTCAGTACTTC.

The V gene is TRBV5-1, the J gene TRBJ2-1; TRBD2 matches 9 bases. The germline gives CDR1 SGHRS, CDR2 YFSETQ. This CDR3 is 17 amino acids long. Trimming took 3 bases from V and 8 from J; bases not matched to a gene: 15. The CDR3 bases are TGCGCCAGCAGCTCTGGGGCTACTAGCGGGTCTGTCCATGAGCAGTTCTTC. Translating gives CASSSGATSGSVHEQFF. Full variable domain (outside the CDR3, taken from reference TRBV5-1 and TRBJ2-1): KAGVTQTPRYLIKTRGQQVTLSCSPISGHRSVSWYQQTPGQGLQFLFEYFSETQRNKGNFPGRFSGRQFSNSRSEMNVSTLELGDSALYLCASSSGATSGSVHEQFFGPGTRLTVL.

The rearrangement uses TRBV5-8 and TRBJ2-3; 13 nucleotides align to TRBD2. The CDR3 length is 17 residues. Germline V gene lookup returns CDR1 SGHTS and CDR2 YDEGEE. V lost 0 bases and J lost 4; bases outside the gene matches: 5. CDR3 DNA sequence: TGTGCCAGCAGCTTGGGACTAGCGGGGGGAGGGCCAGATACGCAGTATTTT. This sequence encodes CASSLGLAGGGPDTQYF.

This clone was recorded only once. V usage is TRBV18 and J usage is TRBJ2-1; 8 bases line up with TRBD2. This CDR3 contains 15 residues. The J segment lost 6 bases and the V segment lost 0 bases, leaving 4 bases of the junction unmatched. Per germline, CDR1 KGHSH and CDR2 LQKENI. CDR3 protein: CASSPPGTSGNEQFF. The CDR3 DNA reads TGTGCCAGCTCACCACCCGGGACTAGTGGCAATGAGCAGTTCTTC.

The CDR3 nucleotides are TGTGCCAGCAGCTTAGCGGGGGGTCACTCTGGGGCCAACGTCCTGACTTTC. Amino acid sequence: CASSLAGGHSGANVLTF. This chain joins TRBV7-2 and TRBJ2-6; possible D gene TRBD2, 6 bases. The length of the CDR3 is 17 residues. Between the trimmed V and J ends, which lost 0 bases and 0 bases, there was a span of 9 bases. Germline CDR1 reads SGHTA; CDR2 reads FQGNSA.

This chain links TRBV20-1 with TRBJ1-2; 9 bases are a match to TRBD1. Trimming at V came to 3 bases and at J to 3 bases, leaving 8 bases not matched to a gene. The CDR3 runs to 15 residues. CDR1 and CDR2 (germline): DFQATT, SNEGSKA (reference sequence). Here the CDR3 DNA reads TGCAGTGCTAGTGACAGGGGGTTTTTGGACTATGGCTACACCTTC. It translates to CSASDRGFLDYGYTF.

The V and J genes are TRBV12-1 and TRBJ2-7; the table calls TRBD2, which could not be checked here. TRBV12-1 corresponds to a pseudogene. The CDR3 extends over 17 amino acids. CDR3 protein: CASSSPRTSGGSYEQYF. The CDR3 DNA is TGTGCCAGCAGCTCCCCTCGGACTAGCGGGGGGTCCTACGAGCAGTACTTC.

The rearrangement links TRBV30 to TRBJ2-3, with a weak D call TRBD2 (6 bases). Germline V gene lookup returns CDR1 GTSNPN and CDR2 SVGIG (reference sequence). Deletions cut 2 bases from V and 3 bases from J, with 12 bases between. The CDR3 has 14 amino acids. CDR3 bases: TGTGCCTGGAGTAATAAGGGGAGGACAGATACGCAGTATTTT. It specifies CAWSNKGRTDTQYF. The complete variable domain, with remaining parts taken from reference TRBV30 and TRBJ2-3, reads SQTIHQWPATLVQPVGSPLSLECTVEGTSNPNLYWYRQAAGRGLQLLFYSVGIGQISSEVPQNLSASRPQDRQFILSSKKLLLSDSGFYLCAWSNKGRTDTQYFGPGTRLTVL.

The gene calls are TRBV5-6 and TRBJ2-4; 13 bases match TRBD2. Germline assignment: CDR1 SGHDT and CDR2 YYEEEE. V was pared by 0 bases and J by 3 bases, with 9 bases of the junction left unmatched. CDR3 length: 19 amino acids. The CDR3 spells CASSLAELAGGPGKNIQYF. The CDR3 DNA reads as TGTGCCAGCAGCTTGGCCGAACTAGCGGGGGGGCCAGGCAAAAACATTCAGTACTTC.